This TCR beta chain was profiled in a study of OX40 agonist ivuxolimab in advanced cancers. On the study more broadly: The mean age was roughly 60 years, ranging from about 20 to 85, with around four fifths of participants male.

The CDR3 length is 15 residues. The ends lost 5 bases at V and 0 bases at J; junction bases unmatched: 5. Per germline, CDR1 LNHDA and CDR2 SQIVND (reference sequence). Sequenced by immunoSEQ multiplex PCR; TCRdb stores in-frame clones only, minus some. Among tens of thousands of clones listed, approximately 90% were seen once. The chain has TRBV19 and TRBJ2-7, with TRBD1 identical over 9 bases. The clonotype comes from an adult with an advanced solid tumor such as melanoma, head and neck, liver or kidney cancer. The starting material was CD4+ or CD8+ T cells sorted from blood, obtained in a trial of the OX40 agonist ivuxolimab. The chain's CDR3 is CASSVPGQGSYEQYF. CDR3 coding DNA: TGTGCCAGTAGTGTGCCGGGACAGGGCTCCTACGAGCAGTACTTC.